This TCR beta chain was profiled in a study of siplizumab effects on memory and regulatory T cells. Findings and caveats of the study: On average, approximately 70% of mappable alloreactive CD4+ clones were Treg-derived under siplizumab, against about 29% in controls.

This CDR3 is 12 amino acids long. Germline CDR1 LGHNT, CDR2 FRNRAP. Libraries were prepared by immunoSEQ multiplex PCR; TCRdb keeps only in-frame clonotypes and omits some of them. Altogether about 75,000 clones are present, 93% being singletons, with the ten largest covering about 4.5%. Turning to this clone: Antigen unknown. Germline is not matched at one junction end, which may reflect a read error.

The chain recombines TRBV12-5 with TRBJ1-4; possible D gene TRBD1, 5 bases. Sequenced input: CD8+ T cells sorted from blood. The receptor was isolated from a human donor in good health. The CDR3 here is CASGVGTAARSF. DNA of the CDR3: TGTGCTAGTGGTGTCGGGACGGCGGCTCGTTCTTTT.